A selection of T cell receptor beta chains follows, all from one sample in a study of OX40 agonist ivuxolimab in advanced cancers. TCRdb's copy holds only in-frame clones and misses some; the assay was immunoSEQ multiplex PCR. Seen here are tens of thousands of clones, about four fifths observed once, and the top ten hold approximately 1.3%. Material: CD4+ or CD8+ T cells sorted from blood, obtained in a trial of the OX40 agonist ivuxolimab. Receptors originate from an adult with an advanced solid tumor such as melanoma, head and neck, liver or kidney cancer. The CDR3 runs from the conserved cysteine through the conserved F or W. A D gene is named only where the DNA matches it firmly. Size is stated for part of the rows, as once, few or many counts, or as a class when the clone is expanded.

J gene,D gene,V gene,clone size,CDR3 protein,CDR3 DNA
TRBJ1-6,-,TRBV2,few,CASSELDGNSPLHF,TGTGCCAGCAGTGAACTGGACGGGAATTCACCCCTCCACTTT
TRBJ1-5,-,TRBV6-1,-,CASNPNTGRDQPQHF,TGTGCCAGCAACCCTAATACAGGGCGCGATCAGCCCCAGCATTTT
TRBJ2-5,-,TRBV7-3,-,CASSLRDQETQYF,TGTGCCAGCAGCCTCCGGGACCAAGAGACCCAGTACTTC
TRBJ1-6,-,TRBV9,-,CASSAGRGENSPLHF,TGTGCCAGCAGCGCTGGGAGGGGCGAGAACTCACCCCTCCACTTT
TRBJ2-1,-,TRBV5-4,-,CASSLVRDIRHNEQFF,TGTGCCAGCAGCTTGGTCCGGGACATCCGTCACAATGAGCAGTTCTTC
TRBJ1-1,-,TRBV10-3,-,CAISDGKNTEAFF,TGTGCCATCAGTGACGGCAAGAACACTGAAGCTTTCTTT
TRBJ1-2,-,TRBV7-2,once,CASSLVFSGAYGYTF,TGTGCCAGCAGCTTAGTCTTTTCAGGGGCCTATGGCTACACCTTC
TRBJ1-6,-,TRBV2,-,CASSLRGSNSPLHF,TGTGCCAGCAGCCTCAGGGGTTCTAATTCACCCCTCCACTTT
TRBJ1-2,TRBD1,TRBV19,-,CASSSSDRAYGYTF,TGTGCCAGTAGTTCCTCGGACAGGGCTTATGGCTACACCTTC
TRBJ1-5,-,TRBV6-5,once,CASSLIGGLQPQHF,TGTGCCAGCTCCCTGATTGGGGGGCTTCAGCCCCAGCATTTT
TRBJ1-2,-,TRBV30,-,CASNRKDTYGYTF,TGTGCCTCAAACCGAAAAGACACCTATGGCTACACCTTC
TRBJ1-3,-,TRBV10-2,-,CASSGGTGGAGRNTIYF,TGCGCCAGCAGTGGGGGGACTGGCGGGGCAGGAAGAAACACCATATATTTT
TRBJ1-5,-,TRBV5-4,-,CASSLGPGGNSNQPQHF,TGTGCCAGCAGTTTGGGCCCCGGGGGAAATAGCAATCAGCCCCAGCATTTT
TRBJ1-1,-,TRBV29-1,-,CSVEERTEAFF,TGCAGCGTTGAGGAGCGCACTGAAGCTTTCTTT
TRBJ2-1,-,TRBV7-2,few,CASSLGPQGNEQFF,TGTGCCAGCAGCTTAGGCCCCCAGGGCAATGAGCAGTTCTTC
TRBJ1-2,-,TRBV6-1,-,CASSEARGSNYGYTF,TGTGCCAGCAGTGAAGCCCGAGGAAGTAACTATGGCTACACCTTC
TRBJ2-2,-,TRBV11-3,-,CASSLVSSGELFF,TGTGCCAGCAGCTTAGTTTCCTCCGGGGAGCTGTTTTTT
TRBJ2-5,TRBD2,TRBV30,-,CAWSRLAGGETQYF,TGTGCCTGGAGTCGTTTAGCGGGGGGCGAGACCCAGTACTTC
TRBJ2-1,TRBD1,TRBV6-1,few,CASRTTGTGYNEQFF,TGTGCCAGCAGGACTACCGGGACAGGGTACAATGAGCAGTTCTTC
TRBJ1-3,TRBD1,TRBV2,few,CASSDRGTTGNTIYF,TGTGCCAGCAGTGACAGGGGGACAACCGGAAACACCATATATTTT
TRBJ1-2,-,TRBV2,-,CASSESAYGYTF,TGTGCCAGCAGTGAGTCAGCCTATGGCTACACCTTC
TRBJ1-5,-,TRBV15,-,CATSRDLGQPQHF,TGTGCCACCAGCAGAGATCTGGGTCAGCCCCAGCATTTT
TRBJ1-5,-,TRBV4-2,-,CASSQEVGPTQPQHF,TGTGCCAGCAGCCAAGAAGTCGGACCCACTCAGCCCCAGCATTTT
TRBJ2-7,TRBD1,TRBV5-1,-,CASSLGQGAEQYF,TGCGCCAGCAGCTTGGGACAGGGGGCCGAGCAGTACTTC
TRBJ2-2,TRBD1,TRBV19,-,CASTLQGGTGELFF,TGTGCCAGTACTTTACAGGGGGGCACCGGGGAGCTGTTTTTT
TRBJ2-1,-,TRBV11-2,-,CASSSVDAGEQFF,TGTGCCAGCAGCTCAGTCGACGCAGGTGAGCAGTTCTTC
TRBJ2-1,TRBD2,TRBV7-8,-,CASSLARLPGGYNEQFF,TGTGCCAGCAGCTTAGCTCGCCTCCCGGGGGGGTACAATGAGCAGTTCTTC
TRBJ2-1,-,TRBV19,-,CASSIDREQFF,TGTGCCAGTAGTATAGATAGGGAGCAGTTCTTC
TRBJ2-5,TRBD2,TRBV9,-,CASSVGPSGVGETQYF,TGTGCCAGCAGCGTAGGCCCTAGCGGGGTCGGGGAGACCCAGTACTTC
TRBJ2-7,-,TRBV7-2,-,CASSSRPGQGEQYF,TGTGCCAGCAGCTCTCGGCCAGGGCAGGGCGAGCAGTACTTC
TRBJ2-1,-,TRBV29-1,-,CSLTRGSYNEQFF,TGCAGCCTGACCAGGGGTTCCTACAATGAGCAGTTCTTC
TRBJ2-1,TRBD2,TRBV6-4,-,CASIGTSGPYNEQFF,TGTGCCAGCATCGGGACTAGCGGACCCTACAATGAGCAGTTCTTC
TRBJ1-1,-,TRBV20-1,-,CRLPGDTEAFF,TGCCGTCTACCGGGGGACACTGAAGCTTTCTTT
TRBJ1-2,TRBD1,TRBV19,-,CASSTNRGGYGYTF,TGTGCCAGTAGTACAAACAGGGGCGGCTATGGCTACACCTTC
TRBJ2-1,-,TRBV19,-,CATHGYNEQFF,TGTGCCACCCACGGATACAATGAGCAGTTCTTC
TRBJ2-5,-,TRBV19,-,CASSIGGQSETQYF,TGTGCCAGTAGTATAGGCGGACAGTCGGAGACCCAGTACTTC
TRBJ2-7,-,TRBV11-2,few,CASSPNLDRLGEQYF,TGTGCCAGCAGCCCCAACCTCGACAGGTTGGGGGAGCAGTACTTC
TRBJ2-2,TRBD1,TRBV28,-,CASSLTPNGQGTGELFF,TGTGCCAGCAGCTTAACCCCCAACGGACAGGGGACCGGGGAGCTGTTTTTT
TRBJ1-2,-,TRBV11-2,-,CASSLDRAGDGYTF,TGTGCCAGCAGCTTAGACAGGGCGGGGGATGGCTACACCTTC
TRBJ1-2,-,TRBV6-5,-,CASSYSRRGLNGYTF,TGTGCCAGCAGTTACTCGAGGAGGGGACTGAATGGCTACACCTTC
TRBJ1-4,TRBD1,TRBV30,-,CACRGRGTGRFGTNEKLFF,TGTGCCTGTCGGGGTCGTGGGACAGGGAGATTCGGAACTAATGAAAAACTGTTTTTT
TRBJ1-2,TRBD1,TRBV10-3,-,CAIRPTGETYGYTF,TGTGCCATCAGGCCTACAGGGGAAACCTATGGCTACACCTTC
TRBJ1-2,-,TRBV19,-,CASIGAETYGYTF,TGTGCCAGTATTGGGGCGGAGACGTATGGCTACACCTTC
TRBJ2-3,-,TRBV5-6,-,CASSSAMGTDTQYF,TGTGCCAGCAGCTCCGCTATGGGGACAGATACGCAGTATTTT
TRBJ2-1,TRBD2,TRBV6-1,-,CASSGLANEQFF,TGTGCCAGCAGTGGACTAGCCAATGAGCAGTTCTTC
TRBJ1-4,-,TRBV19,once,CASSITGTRVNEKLFF,TGTGCCAGTAGTATTACTGGGACACGTGTTAATGAAAAACTGTTTTTT
TRBJ2-1,TRBD1,TRBV19,-,CASSPRQGGNEQFF,TGTGCCAGTAGTCCCCGACAGGGGGGGAATGAGCAGTTCTTC
TRBJ1-5,TRBD1,TRBV28,-,CASSLGQGSQPQHF,TGTGCCAGCAGTTTAGGACAGGGGAGTCAGCCCCAGCATTTT
TRBJ1-1,-,TRBV7-6,-,CASSPGLNTEAFF,TGTGCCAGCTCTCCGGGACTGAACACTGAAGCTTTCTTT
TRBJ1-4,-,TRBV5-5,-,CASTQHATNEKLFF,TGTGCCAGCACCCAACACGCAACTAATGAAAAACTGTTTTTT
TRBJ1-5,-,TRBV19,-,CASSNGGGQPQHF,TGTGCCAGTAGTAACGGGGGCGGTCAGCCCCAGCATTTT
TRBJ1-5,TRBD1,TRBV19,-,CASSIGQGAGQPQHF,TGTGCCAGTAGTATAGGACAGGGGGCAGGTCAGCCCCAGCATTTT
TRBJ2-5,-,TRBV4-2,-,CASSQAEDQETQYF,TGTGCCAGCAGCCAAGCGGAGGACCAAGAGACCCAGTACTTC